This T cell receptor beta chain was profiled in a study of tumor and adjacent non-tumor tissue in lung cancer (dated by TCRdb to 2016 to 2018). Regarding the research as a whole: The cohort included more than nine adenocarcinoma, a couple of squamous cell carcinoma and 1 small cell lung cancer patients. For each patient, one tumor sample and one normal lung sample were taken, giving thirty paired specimens that underwent TCRbeta CDR3 sequencing. The study compared bulk TCRbeta repertoires from lung tumor tissue and matched distant non-tumor lung tissue of some 16 lung cancer patients. A total of 95 million to 150 million productive TCRbeta reads were generated by sequencing, corresponding to an average of roughly 4 million reads per sample. The approximately 15 enrolled patients, of whom around 10 were men and 5 were women, were aged about 30 to 80 years and were diagnosed with TNM stage I to III disease. The investigation overall reported the following: The top 100 clones accounted for a significantly larger cumulative portion of the repertoire in normal lung than in tumor tissue. Peripheral blood was not sequenced, so blood TCRbeta repertoires were not examined in the lung cancer patients of the study. Only around 15 patients were included in the cohort, and the need for larger samples and more detailed clinical data was noted by the authors. TCR diversity was significantly higher in younger patients, and greater tumor TCR diversity was associated with shorter overall survival and shorter disease-free survival. Tumor tissue showed significantly higher TCR diversity (inverse Simpson) than normal lung tissue, at roughly 430 vs 170 (P = 0.0075, Mann-Whitney U test). Neither the sequencing platform nor unique molecular identifiers are named or mentioned anywhere in the methods.

RNA was isolated from bulk, unsorted tissue, and RNA quality was assessed with a NanoDrop ND-1000 and an Agilent 2100. The donors were newly diagnosed lung cancer patients admitted for thoracic surgery in China from August to November 2014 who had not received prior chemotherapy. Patients with previous radiotherapy or chemotherapy, or with another concurrent cancer, were excluded from the study. Pieces of surgical tissue measuring about 1-2.1 cm3 were kept in RNAlater solution and held at -80 degrees C until needed. V is cut back by 7 bases and J by 2 bases, with 9 bases in the junction unmatched. CDR1 and CDR2, per the germline V gene (reference sequence), are DFQATT and SNEGSKA. The CDR3 sequence runs 14 residues, both termini included. The kept DNA is CDR3 alone, 42 bases in frame from the first base. On this clonotype: What antigen it recognizes has not been identified. This likely comes from a read error, as the CDR3 has no conserved phenylalanine or tryptophan at its end.

Libraries were made using multiplex PCR. The sample was run on an Illumina HiSeq 2500. TCRbeta libraries were constructed through three rounds of nested PCR with primers (Table S4) according to protocols modified from ARM-PCR. Before sequencing, PCR products of 200-500 bp were excised from the gel and purified with the QIAquick gel extraction kit. The authors processed their data as follows. Reads were cleaned using Trimmomatic, were merged into complete CDR3 sequences using FLASH, and were assigned to V(D)J germline segments using MiTCR. Clonal diversity was computed as the inverse Simpson's index with VDJtools. In-frame sequences lacking a premature stop codon were counted as productive reads. The raw public reads went through TCRdb reprocessing: fastp at Q25, MiXCR clone calling, in-frame beta chains kept. Each record represents a unique CDR3 protein, reported with the most common genes and DNA among its rows. For this entry, the V and J calls and clone size follow TCRdb and not the study's own pipeline. In this sample the table shows roughly 220,000 distinct CDR3 sequences, 70% to 75% of which occur a single time. The ten largest clonotypes hold roughly a quarter of the sample.

Material: lung tumor tissue. The sequence derives from a man in his sixties with non-small cell lung cancer. The rearranged segments are TRBV20-1 and TRBJ2-3; 7 middle bases align to TRBD1. The CDR3 is CSVPRDRSTDTQYL. The nucleotide sequence is given as TGCAGTGTTCCTCGGGACAGATCCACAGATACGCAGTATCTT.